What follows describes a single TCR beta chain. The antigen is unknown. The data stem from a study of CD8+ T cells in alopecia areata. Study findings and constraints: Persistence of many expanded lesional clones was seen in scalp and blood during tofacitinib.

The CDR3 spans 15 residues. CDR1 is SGHTA and CDR2 is FQGTGA in the germline V gene. V gave up 1 base and J gave up 7 bases, with 14 bases separating them. Treatment given: oral pan-JAK inhibitor, 5-10 mg twice daily. Sorting from PBMCs produced CD4+ and CD8+ T cells. Sequencing templates came from extracted RNA that was reverse transcribed into cDNA. Only in-frame clones appear in the TCRdb table, and some are missing; sequencing was by immunoSEQ multiplex PCR. Found here are fewer than 350,000 clones, roughly 60% of them singletons; the top ten hold about 1.7%. The TCR originated in a human donor with alopecia areata. Here the sequenced sample was CD4+ T cells sorted from blood, taken at week 24, from a patient treated with tofacitinib. The chain uses TRBV7-3 and TRBJ2-1; possibly TRBD1 for D (6 bases). This CDR3 is CASSLSIGTINEQFF. The CDR3 nucleotides read TGTGCCAGCAGCTTAAGTATCGGGACAATTAATGAGCAGTTCTTC.